What follows describes a single T cell receptor beta chain. The antigen is not known. The data belong to a study of graft-versus-host responses after intestinal transplantation. Study as a whole: The transplants performed in recipients were multivisceral, liver-intestinal, or isolated intestinal. Following induction with anti-thymocyte globulin, all recipients were given tacrolimus and steroids for two to three years.

The V and J ends lost 2 bases and 1 base respectively, with 12 bases between them. The CDR3 loop spans 15 amino acids. The germline V gene has CDR1 SGHAT and CDR2 FQNNGV. Sequencing was performed with immunoSEQ multiplex PCR; in TCRdb, only in-frame clones are kept and a portion is missing. The profile shows more than 100,000 clones, 93% of them singletons. Study-wide results and limits: Among recipient marrow samples, GvH clones were found; some appeared first in ileum or blood. Allografts from individuals with graft-donor T cell macrochimerism displayed high graft-versus-host to host-versus-graft clonal ratios.

This chain uses TRBV11-2 with TRBJ2-7; tentative D call: TRBD2 (6 bases). This TCR came from a human donor who received an intestinal transplant. The material was unstimulated CD8+ T cells sorted from spleen or lymph node cells, obtained before intestinal transplant. CDR3 loop: CASSLSPGGSYEQYF. CDR3 in DNA: TGTGCCAGCAGCTTATCTCCCGGGGGATCCTACGAGCAGTACTTC.